This is a list of T cell receptor beta chains from one sample in a study of T cell responses to AZD1222 COVID-19 vaccine. Sequencing used immunoSEQ multiplex PCR; TCRdb keeps in-frame clones, though not all of them. The sample has 150,000 to 200,000 clones, about 91% seen once. The sample consisted of peripheral blood, taken 28 days after the second AZD1222 dose. These receptors were obtained from an adult who received the AZD1222 COVID-19 vaccine. The CDR3 runs from the conserved cysteine through the conserved F or W. D genes are given only for firm matches.

v_call	j_call	d_call	cdr3_aa	cdr3_nt
TRBV5-6	TRBJ2-1	NA	CASSPGLLFYNEQFF	TGTGCCAGCAGCCCAGGGCTGCTGTTCTACAATGAGCAGTTCTTC
TRBV5-1	TRBJ2-2	NA	CASSFSGRTGELFF	TGCGCCAGCAGCTTCTCAGGTCGGACCGGGGAGCTGTTTTTT
TRBV5-1	TRBJ1-3	NA	CASSLGAPQFAGNTIYF	TGCGCCAGCAGCTTGGGGGCACCACAGTTTGCTGGAAACACCATATATTTT
TRBV6-5	TRBJ1-5	TRBD1	CASRATGDSNQPQHF	TGTGCCAGCAGGGCCACAGGGGATAGCAATCAGCCCCAGCATTTT
TRBV30	TRBJ1-1	NA	CAWSDYGEAFF	TGTGCCTGGAGTGACTATGGTGAAGCTTTCTTT
TRBV5-6	TRBJ1-1	TRBD1	CASSWTGIDTEAFF	TGTGCCAGCAGCTGGACAGGAATCGACACTGAAGCTTTCTTT
TRBV11-1	TRBJ2-3	NA	CASSVLGDTQYF	TGTGCCAGCAGCGTGTTAGGGGATACGCAGTATTTT
TRBV4-3	TRBJ1-2	NA	CASSLNPQGYGYTF	TGCGCCAGCAGCCTTAACCCCCAGGGCTATGGCTACACCTTC
TRBV19	TRBJ1-1	NA	CASSVGYTEAFF	TGTGCCAGTAGTGTCGGATACACTGAAGCTTTCTTT
TRBV7-8	TRBJ2-1	TRBD2	CASSTGTSEYNEQFF	TGTGCCAGCAGCACCGGGACTAGCGAGTACAATGAGCAGTTCTTC